The source of this TCR beta chain is a study of CD8 T cells in Susac syndrome. CDR3 size: 14 residues. Deletions cut 1 base from V and 0 bases from J, with 5 bases between. The V gene's germline CDR1 is PRHDT and CDR2 FYEKMQ (reference sequence). When the RNA was reverse transcribed, random hexamers were used with an input of 0.5 to 1 ug. In TCRdb, the immunoSEQ multiplex PCR reads were re-called with MiXCR into one record per CDR3 protein. The table shows tens of thousands of distinct CDR3 sequences, with around 94% occurring only once. The authors carried out high-throughput sequencing of TCR beta. They applied it to CD8+ and CD4+ T cells obtained from blood. TEMRA cells were FACS-enriched, with CD8+ and CD4+ T cells isolated negatively.

Sequenced: CD8+ T cells from PBMCs. The clonotype was recovered from a human donor in good health. The chain joins TRBV13 to TRBJ2-3; D not certain. The CDR3 nucleotides are TGTGCCAGCAGCTTAGTAGAGAGCACAGATACGCAGTATTTT. It codes for CASSLVESTDTQYF.